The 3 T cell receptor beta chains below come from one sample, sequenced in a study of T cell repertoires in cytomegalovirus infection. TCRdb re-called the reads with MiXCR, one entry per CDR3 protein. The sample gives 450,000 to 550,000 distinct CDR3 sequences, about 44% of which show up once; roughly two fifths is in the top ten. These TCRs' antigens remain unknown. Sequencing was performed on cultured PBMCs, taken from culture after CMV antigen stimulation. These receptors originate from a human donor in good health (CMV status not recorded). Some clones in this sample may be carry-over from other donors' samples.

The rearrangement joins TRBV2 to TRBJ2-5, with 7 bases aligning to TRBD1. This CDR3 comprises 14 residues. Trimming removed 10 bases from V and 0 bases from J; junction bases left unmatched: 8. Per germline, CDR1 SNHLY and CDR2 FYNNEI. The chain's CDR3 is CATNQQGNQETQYF. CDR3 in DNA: TGTGCCACCAACCAACAGGGGAACCAAGAGACCCAGTACTTC. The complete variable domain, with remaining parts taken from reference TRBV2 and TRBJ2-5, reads EPEVTQTPSHQVTQMGQEVILRCVPISNHLYFYWYRQILGQKVEFLVSFYNNEISEKSEIFDDQFSVERPDGSNFTLKIRSTKLEDSAMYFCATNQQGNQETQYFGPGTRLLVL.

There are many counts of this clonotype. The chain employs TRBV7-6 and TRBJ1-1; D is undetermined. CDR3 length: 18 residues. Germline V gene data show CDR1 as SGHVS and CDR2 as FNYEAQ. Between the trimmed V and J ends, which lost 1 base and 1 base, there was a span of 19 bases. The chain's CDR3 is CASSLEIRRGGRNTEAFF. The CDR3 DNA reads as TGTGCCAGCAGCTTAGAAATAAGGCGAGGAGGGCGGAACACTGAAGCTTTCTTT.

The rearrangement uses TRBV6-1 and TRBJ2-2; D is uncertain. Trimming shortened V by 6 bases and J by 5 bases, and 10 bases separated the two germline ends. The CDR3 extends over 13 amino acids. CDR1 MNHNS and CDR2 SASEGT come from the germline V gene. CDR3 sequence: CASSQDRTGELFF. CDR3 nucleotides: TGTGCCAGCAGCCAGGACCGAACCGGGGAGCTGTTTTTT.